The present T cell receptor (beta chain) was sequenced within a study of T cell repertoires and HLA-DP antigens. Germline V gene sequence: CDR1 SGHRS, CDR2 YFSETQ. V gave up 4 bases and J gave up 0 bases, with 19 bases separating them. This CDR3 is built from 18 residues. Remarks on this clone: The antigen is unknown.

Primers targeted 54 TRBV and 13 TRBJ segments. Repertoires were generated with immunoSEQ multiplex PCR, while TCRdb's copy carries only in-frame clones and drops some. This sample has roughly 110,000 clones, with roughly 92% found just once. Untouched CD4+ T cells were bead-isolated at around 98% purity. Sample: CD4+ T cells from PBMCs. This clonotype originated in a woman younger than 35 in good health and CMV-seronegative. The rearrangement uses TRBV5-1 and TRBJ2-2; TRBD2 might be the D (5 bases). The CDR3 bases are TGCGCCAGCAGCCCATACGGGGTGTTAGGGACGAACACCGGGGAGCTGTTTTTT. Protein sequence: CASSPYGVLGTNTGELFF.